The sequence of this T cell receptor beta chain was determined in a study of long-term antiretroviral therapy in people with HIV (dated by TCRdb to between 2021 and 2024). Regarding the complete study: The earliest samples were collected roughly a decade before the 2015 WHO recommendation for immediate ART, at a time when ART was usually postponed until CD4 counts fell. Whether ART initiation and durable HIV suppression were associated with changes in peripheral blood TRB repertoire composition and diversity was tested in a retrospective serial study. A total of approximately 200 cryopreserved PBMC samples came from approximately 30 adults with confirmed HIV infection and were collected serially over a mean of roughly six years (range 1-12). About 35% of the 30 participants with HIV were female. No cross-contamination during QIAcube processing was shown when test extractions of a monoclonal T-cell line were performed alongside fewer than 35 polyclonal samples. Study-wide conclusions, independent of this receptor: Since PBMC availability was limited, sequencing covered only the TCR beta chain, with no alpha chain pairing. The samples span the years 2004 to 2017, and the ART regimens used at that time may not be as effective as current regimens. Starting ART was linked to a significant rise in TRB diversity, yet even with long-term ART the diversity remained significantly lower than in transplant donor controls. The repertoire was dominated across all time points by expanded TRB clones identified before ART initiation, although this dominance was seen to fluctuate and to decrease in many PLHIV after ART. No data were available on ART adherence, viral resistance or therapy changes, limiting inferences about post-ART repertoire changes. Unsorted PBMC were profiled instead of sorted CD4+ and CD8+ T cells because pre-ART samples had limited cell numbers. HIV repertoires had narrower CDR3 length ranges than controls, and the network structure suggested an antigen-experienced repertoire that shifted only slightly toward naive after ART.

About this clone itself: Its antigen has not been determined. Qualities for individual bases were not recorded, and no much larger clone is one base off.

Inclusion was restricted to participants for whom at least one PBMC sample before ART initiation and at least two post-ART samples were available. All participants with HIV were treated in the United States of America. Before DNA extraction, cryopreserved samples of about 0.9-11 million PBMC were thawed and then washed. At the time of the earliest PBMC sample, participants with HIV were aged between about 23 and 54 years. Per participant, PBMC samples came from 1-4 timepoints prior to ART initiation and 2-8 timepoints following ART initiation, for a median of 7 samples. Serial HIV viral load, CD4+ T-cell count, ART history and demographic data were obtained for every participant. Genomic DNA was extracted from unsorted PBMC with a Qiagen kit on a QIAcube, with processing performed in batches of 12 samples. The immunoSEQ hsTCRB v3.0 assay was used at survey level resolution for TRB variable region sequencing. The targeted TRB sequencing depth was about 40,000-55,000 T-cell genomes per sample. TRB libraries were pooled and sequenced on an Illumina MiSeq using a v3 150-cycle kit. Per the source publication's procedure: Analysis of repertoires was carried out in R inside a reproducible Nextflow workflow spanning QC, data transformation and analysis. LymphoSeq2, an R package for exploring AIRR-Seq data, was used to implement custom analyses. A few samples yielding fewer than 5000 total TRB sequences were excluded, leaving 150 to 200 analyzed HIV repertoires. Among the approximately 180 retained HIV repertoires, 55 to 60 were collected before ART initiation and some 130 after ART initiation. Each repertoire was downsampled to 5000 TRB nucleotide sequences, and summary statistics were averaged across 100 downsampling iterations. Only TRB sequences with CDR3 regions of at least seven amino acids were retained for analysis. Diversity was measured with a Shannon entropy-derived clonality score and the Gini coefficient. Repertoire networks linked the top 5000 CDR3 amino acid sequences whenever two sequences differed by an edit distance of one. Antigen specificity groups and MHC restriction were predicted for TRB CDR3 amino acid sequences with GLIPH2. To flag known CMV, EBV, HIV or tissue antigen associations, CDR3 amino acid sequences were matched against VDJdb and McPAS-TCR. Pre-ART, post-ART and control groups were compared with Wilcoxon signed-rank tests and Holm-Bonferroni correction. This immuneACCESS table, as held by TCRdb, lists in-frame sequences with V and J called but not all clones. Of the missing ones, under half trace to an unresolved V gene in checked studies; the others have no known cause. V and J calls and clone size are given by that table; D and trimming were obtained from the DNA. The sample table records 17,000 or so clones; around 74% of these occur just once. Of the sample, around 16% falls within the top ten clones.

The germline V gene encodes CDR1 SGHAT and CDR2 FQDESV (reference sequence). V lost 1 base and J lost 0 bases; the stretch between them is 9 bases long. From cysteine to phenylalanine, the CDR3 is 16 amino acids long. The kept DNA is CDR3 alone, 48 bases in frame from the first base. This sequence was found in a man aged 25 to 45 with HIV. Recombination joined TRBV11-1 with TRBJ2-2; the D gene is unclear. Sequenced here: unsorted PBMCs, sampled roughly 2.2 years before starting antiretroviral therapy. In nucleotides, the sequence is TGTGCCAGCAGCTTAGGACGGAACACGAACACCGGGGAGCTGTTTTTT. This is translated as CASSLGRNTNTGELFF.